A single sample is the source of the 5 T cell receptor beta chains below, sequenced in a study of OX40 agonist ivuxolimab in advanced cancers. Sequencing used immunoSEQ multiplex PCR; TCRdb keeps in-frame clones, though not all of them. Of fewer than 20,000 clones listed, 84% are singletons. Source: CD4+ or CD8+ T cells sorted from blood, taken in a trial of the OX40 agonist ivuxolimab. Receptors originate from an adult with an advanced solid tumor such as melanoma, head and neck, liver or kidney cancer.

The J gene is TRBJ2-7, the V gene TRBV27; 12 bases are a match to TRBD2. CDR3 length: 15 residues. Germline V lookup: CDR1 MNHEY, CDR2 SMNVEV (reference sequence). Germline trimming cut 6 bases from V and 2 bases from J; bases unmatched to any gene: 5. The CDR3 reads CASSPTSGGTYEQYF. The CDR3 region has the DNA TGTGCCAGCAGCCCGACTAGCGGGGGAACCTACGAGCAGTACTTC.

The chain uses TRBV27 and TRBJ2-7; TRBD2 matches 7 bases. The CDR3 consists of 14 residues. The V gene end was trimmed by 3 bases and the J gene end by 4 bases; junction bases not matched to a gene: 6. Germline CDR1 reads MNHEY; CDR2 reads SMNVEV (reference sequence). CDR3 protein: CASSFRREWYEQYF. The DNA of the CDR3 is TGTGCCAGCAGTTTTCGGCGGGAGTGGTACGAGCAGTACTTC.

This chain links TRBV9 with TRBJ1-3, with D possibly TRBD1 on 5 matching bases. Looked up from germline, CDR1 is SGDLS and CDR2 is YYNGEE. This CDR3 comprises 12 residues. The germline V and J ends were trimmed by 0 bases and 7 bases, with 5 bases remaining between them. As DNA, the CDR3 is TGTGCCAGCAGCGTAGGGGGGAACACCATATATTTT. Translated, it gives CASSVGGNTIYF.

This chain links TRBV28 with TRBJ2-1, with TRBD2 as a possible D gene (7 bases). The CDR3 loop spans 16 amino acids. Germline V lookup: CDR1 MDHEN, CDR2 SYDVKM. V was shortened by 3 bases and J by 8 bases, with 20 bases between the two germline ends. The CDR3: CASSFLGYGGQYEQFF. In DNA, the CDR3 is TGTGCCAGCAGTTTTCTAGGGTACGGGGGGCAGTATGAGCAGTTCTTC.

The chain is built from TRBV21-1 and TRBJ2-5; the table's TRBD2 call for D was not verified on the DNA. TRBV21-1 is flagged as a pseudogene. The CDR3 loop spans 14 amino acids. The CDR3 bases are TGTGCCAGCAGCAAAATCCGGGTACAAGAGACCCAGTACTTC. It translates to CASSKIRVQETQYF.